These T cell receptor beta chains were read from a single sample in a study of blood T cell repertoires in COVID-19. This table comes from immunoSEQ multiplex PCR, and its TCRdb copy is limited to in-frame clones, with some not included. Among some 150,000 clones, approximately 84% were seen once, and the ten largest hold approximately 4.6%. Sequenced material: peripheral blood. Every receptor here comes from a human donor in a cohort sampled during active COVID-19. CDR3s include the opening cysteine and the closing phenylalanine or tryptophan. The D gene is left open where the match is weak. Not every row has a clone size; where given, it reads once, few, many or a size class.

len	v_gene	j_gene	abundance	d_gene	CDR3aa	CDR3nt
13	TRBV2	TRBJ2-7	few	NA	CASSEVPGFEQYF	TGTGCCAGCAGTGAAGTCCCAGGGTTCGAGCAGTACTTC
14	TRBV7-6	TRBJ2-2	NA	NA	CASSGYREGGELFF	TGTGCCAGCAGCGGGTACAGGGAAGGCGGGGAGCTGTTTTTT
13	TRBV10-3	TRBJ1-5	NA	NA	CAISEYRDQPQHF	TGTGCCATCAGTGAGTACAGGGATCAGCCCCAGCATTTT
15	TRBV6-5	TRBJ1-1	NA	NA	CASRAGGTGNTEAFF	TGTGCCAGCAGAGCGGGGGGTACTGGGAACACTGAAGCTTTCTTT
14	TRBV7-2	TRBJ1-6	NA	NA	CASSLAGASSPLHF	TGTGCCAGCAGCTTAGCGGGAGCAAGTTCACCCCTCCACTTT
15	TRBV7-6	TRBJ2-2	NA	NA	CASSWGGGDTGELFF	TGTGCCAGCAGCTGGGGCGGAGGGGACACCGGGGAGCTGTTTTTT
12	TRBV12-3/TRBV12-4	TRBJ1-1	NA	NA	CASSYSTLEAFF	TGTGCCAGCAGTTACAGTACTCTTGAAGCTTTCTTT
15	TRBV25-1	TRBJ1-1	NA	NA	CASSELSGFDTEAFF	TGTGCCAGCAGTGAATTGTCGGGGTTTGACACTGAAGCTTTCTTT
17	TRBV4-1	TRBJ2-1	NA	NA	CASRGLAAPGGHNEQFF	TGCGCCAGCAGAGGGCTAGCGGCCCCGGGGGGCCACAATGAGCAGTTCTTC
13	TRBV6-5	TRBJ2-7	NA	TRBD1	CASSSRGQGEQYF	TGTGCCAGCAGTTCAAGGGGGCAGGGCGAGCAGTACTTC
17	TRBV4-1	TRBJ2-3	NA	NA	CASSQDGIAASTDTQYF	TGCGCCAGCAGCCAAGATGGGATAGCGGCTAGCACAGATACGCAGTATTTT
13	TRBV6-5	TRBJ2-7	NA	TRBD1	CASGTGSRYEQYF	TGTGCCAGCGGGACAGGGTCTAGGTACGAGCAGTACTTC
16	TRBV15	TRBJ2-2	few	NA	CATSRDKGVNTGELFF	TGTGCCACCAGCAGAGATAAGGGGGTTAACACCGGGGAGCTGTTTTTT
13	TRBV29-1	TRBJ1-5	NA	TRBD1	CSAIRGPSGPQHF	TGCAGCGCGATTAGGGGGCCCAGCGGGCCCCAGCATTTT
16	TRBV5-1	TRBJ2-1	NA	TRBD1	CASSSRQGAPGNEQFF	TGCGCCAGCAGCTCCCGACAGGGGGCGCCGGGCAATGAGCAGTTCTTC
14	TRBV5-1	TRBJ2-5	NA	TRBD2	CASSPGGGQETQYF	TGCGCCAGCAGCCCGGGAGGTGGTCAAGAGACCCAGTACTTC
13	TRBV12-3/TRBV12-4	TRBJ1-2	once	NA	CASSSGLNYGYTF	TGTGCCAGCAGTTCAGGGCTGAACTATGGCTACACCTTC
15	TRBV24-1	TRBJ2-1	NA	NA	CATSDPRQAGLEQFF	TGTGCCACCAGTGATCCCAGACAGGCTGGTCTTGAGCAGTTCTTC
16	TRBV2	TRBJ2-6	NA	NA	CASSAQIRSGANVLTF	TGTGCCAGCAGTGCCCAGATCCGCTCTGGGGCCAACGTCCTGACTTTC
14	TRBV7-2	TRBJ2-1	NA	TRBD2	CASGRLAGESEQFF	TGTGCCAGCGGAAGACTAGCGGGAGAGAGTGAGCAGTTCTTC
17	TRBV5-1	TRBJ1-1	NA	TRBD1	CASSPVRQGNMNTEAFF	TGCGCCAGCAGCCCCGTTAGACAGGGAAACATGAACACTGAAGCTTTCTTT
16	TRBV10-3	TRBJ2-1	NA	TRBD2	CAISFGLAGIYNEQFF	TGTGCCATCAGTTTCGGACTAGCGGGAATATACAATGAGCAGTTCTTC
14	TRBV4-2	TRBJ1-2	NA	TRBD1	CASSQEPTGYGYTF	TGTGCCAGCAGCCAAGAGCCGACAGGGTATGGCTACACCTTC
15	TRBV28	TRBJ1-2	NA	TRBD1	CASGQGGQVPYGYTF	TGTGCCAGCGGTCAAGGGGGACAGGTTCCCTATGGCTACACCTTC
15	TRBV7-9	TRBJ2-1	NA	TRBD1	CASSSGQHPHNEQFF	TGTGCCAGCAGCTCGGGACAGCACCCACACAATGAGCAGTTCTTC
16	TRBV5-1	TRBJ1-6	NA	TRBD1	CASSPAGGEIGSPLHF	TGCGCCAGCAGCCCAGCAGGGGGCGAAATTGGTTCACCCCTCCACTTT
16	TRBV4-1	TRBJ1-4	NA	NA	CASSPLASVGSEKLFF	TGCGCCAGCAGCCCTCTAGCGTCAGTCGGAAGTGAAAAACTGTTTTTT
14	TRBV6-1	TRBJ2-1	NA	TRBD1	CASSEGTGKTLQFF	TGTGCCAGCAGTGAAGGGACAGGGAAGACCCTTCAATTCTTC
15	TRBV30	TRBJ2-7	NA	TRBD1	CAWSVRGGQGYEQYF	TGTGCCTGGAGTGTGCGGGGTGGACAGGGATACGAGCAGTACTTC
15	TRBV5-3	TRBJ1-2	NA	TRBD1	CARSLKGAKYYGYTF	TGTGCCAGAAGCTTGAAGGGGGCGAAGTACTATGGCTACACCTTC
15	TRBV18	TRBJ2-6	NA	NA	CASSPAGSGANVLTF	TGTGCCAGCTCACCAGCGGGGTCCGGGGCCAACGTCCTGACTTTC
14	TRBV9	TRBJ2-7	NA	NA	CASSVGGYLREQYF	TGTGCCAGCAGCGTAGGAGGTTACCTCCGCGAGCAGTACTTC
15	TRBV5-4	TRBJ2-1	NA	TRBD1	CASSPPGQGYNEQFF	TGTGCCAGCAGCCCCCCGGGACAGGGTTACAATGAGCAGTTCTTC
12	TRBV29-1	TRBJ1-1	NA	NA	CSVDSGGDEAFF	TGCAGCGTTGATTCGGGGGGTGATGAAGCTTTCTTT
19	TRBV2	TRBJ2-5	NA	NA	CASSGSLGHRGARQETQYF	TGTGCCAGCAGTGGCTCCCTCGGCCATCGGGGGGCACGCCAAGAGACCCAGTACTTC
13	TRBV29-1	TRBJ2-3	NA	TRBD2	CSSGTSGTDTQYF	TGCAGCTCCGGGACTAGCGGCACCGATACGCAGTATTTT
15	TRBV5-4	TRBJ2-5	NA	NA	CASSSPTGYQETQYF	TGTGCCAGCAGCTCTCCCACAGGGTACCAAGAGACCCAGTACTTC
16	TRBV18	TRBJ2-1	NA	TRBD1	CASSPPGTGKVNEQFF	TGTGCCAGCTCACCACCTGGGACAGGGAAGGTCAATGAGCAGTTCTTC
14	TRBV27	TRBJ1-4	NA	TRBD1	CASSRTGPYEKLFF	TGTGCCAGCAGCCGGACAGGGCCGTATGAAAAACTGTTTTTT
10	TRBV7-9	TRBJ1-2	NA	NA	CATKGFGYTF	TGTGCCACCAAGGGGTTTGGCTACACCTTC
18	TRBV19	TRBJ2-1	NA	TRBD2	CASSPVSGSFSSYNEQFF	TGTGCCAGTAGTCCGGTGAGCGGGAGTTTCTCCTCCTACAATGAGCAGTTCTTC
17	TRBV29-1	TRBJ2-6	NA	TRBD1	CSVLGQGYASGANVLTF	TGCAGCGTTCTCGGACAGGGTTATGCCTCTGGGGCCAACGTCCTGACTTTC